The clone carrying this T cell receptor beta chain has a count of ten or more. The antigen is undetermined. These data come from a study of regulatory T cells in long-lasting Graves disease. General study findings and limits: The study found persistent patients shared more public clonotypes (roughly 3,000) than new patients (just over 950). There was favoring of TRBV28, TRBJ1-2 and TRBJ2-5 in persistent disease. Researchers examined only peripheral blood and not thyroid tissue. Owing to a sample size that was small, accuracy may have been reduced.

iRepertoire HTBI primers and Arm-PCR of CDR3 regions built TCR beta libraries. TCRdb passed the multiplex PCR reads through MiXCR, listing each CDR3 protein once. The sample yields about 460,000 distinct CDR3 sequences, roughly 23% seen once. Time point defined: persistent/refractory GD, antithyroid drugs over 5 years with positive TRAb. PBMC-derived RNA was used for the TCR library. Germline V lookup: CDR1 MNHEY, CDR2 SVGEGT. The CDR3 is made up of 14 amino acids. V lost 0 bases to trimming and J lost 7 bases, with 12 bases between them. The TCR sequence derives from a female donor with Graves disease. The chain is built from TRBV6-2 or TRBV6-3 and TRBJ2-5; D could derive from TRBD1 or TRBD2 (5 bases each). Sample: peripheral blood mononuclear cells (PBMCs), taken when the disease was refractory, from a patient treated with antithyroid drugs. This chain's CDR3 is CASSYSTAGGTQYF. CDR3 DNA sequence: TGTGCCAGCAGTTACTCGACAGCTGGAGGGACCCAGTACTTC.